This TCR beta chain was obtained from a study of T cells in women clearing cervical HPV infection. The wider study: For cases, blood was sampled a median about 160 days after lesion detection, interquartile range roughly 80 to 200 days.

Of note for this clone: Its antigen is as yet unknown. The read is 3 residues too short to cover the CDR3 end, so that end is filled in from the germline J gene.

Whole-study findings and limits: Combining TCR richness with V gene abundances gave approximately 0.84 AUC.

Profiling relied on immunoSEQ multiplex PCR, and the TCRdb table lists in-frame clones only, not all of them. Reported are under 45,000 clones; the ten largest clones contain about 5%. The V end lost 6 bases, the J end lost 0 bases, and 14 bases lay between the germline ends. CDR1 and CDR2 (germline): SGHNT, YYREEE (reference sequence). The CDR3 consists of 15 residues. Each participant carried one incident cervical HPV16 infection only. Sequencing was done on a sample of blood buffy coat. This rearrangement joins TRBV5-4 to TRBJ2-3, with a possible D match to TRBD2 (7 bases). The sequence was collected from a woman aged 18 to 75 with a cervical HPV16 infection that either progressed to CIN3+ or cleared (not recorded which). The covered CDR3 bases are TGTGCCAGCACCCCTGAGGGGGGGAGCACAGATACG. It is translated as CASTPEGGSTDT. The CDR3, in full, reads CASTPEGGSTDTQYF.